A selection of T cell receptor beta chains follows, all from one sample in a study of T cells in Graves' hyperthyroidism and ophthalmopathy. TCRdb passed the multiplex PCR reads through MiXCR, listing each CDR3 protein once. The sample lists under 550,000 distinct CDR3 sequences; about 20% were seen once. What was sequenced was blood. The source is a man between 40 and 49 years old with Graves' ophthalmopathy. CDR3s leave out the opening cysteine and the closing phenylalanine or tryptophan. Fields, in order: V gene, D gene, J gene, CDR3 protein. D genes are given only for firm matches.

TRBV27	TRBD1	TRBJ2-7	ASSPRGRYEQY
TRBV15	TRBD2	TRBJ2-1	ATSRDPLAGGRSYNEQF
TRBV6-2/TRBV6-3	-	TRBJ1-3	ASSTNPTGSSGNTIY
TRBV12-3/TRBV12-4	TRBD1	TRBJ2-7	ASSYGTVYEQY
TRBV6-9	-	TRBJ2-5	ASSSGTPQY
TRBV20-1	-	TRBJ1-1	SAPQEAAEAF
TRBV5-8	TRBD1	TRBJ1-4	ASSLGTTGNEKLF
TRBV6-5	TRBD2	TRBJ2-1	ASSYSSGGAGEQF
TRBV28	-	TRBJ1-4	AITGNEKLF
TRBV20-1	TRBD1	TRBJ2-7	SANRDSNEQY
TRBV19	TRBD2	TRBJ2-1	ASTNKLAGPSYNEQF
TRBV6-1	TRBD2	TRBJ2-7	ASSEGGSSYEQY
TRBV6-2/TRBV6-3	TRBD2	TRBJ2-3	ASSYPDGSPGGPDTQY
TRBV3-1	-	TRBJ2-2	ASSQRAVHTGELF
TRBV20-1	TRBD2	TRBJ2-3	SARDRAGGPKRTDTQY
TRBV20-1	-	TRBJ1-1	SVGQGSTEAF
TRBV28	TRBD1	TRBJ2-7	ASRSTGVDSYEQY
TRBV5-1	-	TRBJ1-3	ASSLAGFGNTIY